These 30 T cell receptor beta chains were sequenced from one sample in a study. TCRdb fed the RT-PCR reads into MiXCR, producing one record per CDR3 protein. The sample lists about 700,000 distinct CDR3 sequences, approximately 14% seen once, with 3% to 4.5% in the top ten. Source material: memory CD4+ T cells from blood. These receptors came from a female donor in good health, serving as a healthy control.

This clonotype was counted only a few times. This rearrangement joins TRBV7-2 to TRBJ1-5, with D unresolved. Trimming pared 5 bases from V and 4 bases from J, leaving 18 bases between. This CDR3 region has 16 residues. The germline V gene has CDR1 SGHTA and CDR2 FQGNSA. The CDR3 is CASSHRRGGENQPQHF. DNA for the CDR3: TGTGCCAGCAGCCATCGTCGGGGAGGTGAAAATCAGCCCCAGCATTTT.

In this sample, this clonotype turned up a few times. This chain connects TRBV4-2 to TRBJ2-7; TRBD1 matches at 9 bases. From germline, CDR1 is LGHNA and CDR2 YNFKEQ. V shed 0 bases, J shed 3 bases, and the junction held 6 bases outside the gene matches. This CDR3 contains 16 residues. The CDR3 region is CASSQDLRDRVYEQYF. The DNA for the CDR3 is TGTGCCAGCAGCCAAGATCTGAGGGACAGGGTCTACGAGCAGTACTTC.

V gene TRBV3-1 combines with J gene TRBJ2-7; D is possibly TRBD2 (5 bases). V was trimmed by 1 base and J by 5 bases, leaving 12 bases between them. CDR1 and CDR2 from the germline V gene are LGHDT and YNNKEL (reference sequence). The CDR3 runs to 14 residues. The CDR3 bases are TGTGCCAGCAGCCAAGGTAGTGGGAGTAACGAGCAGTACTTC. Its protein product is CASSQGSGSNEQYF.

This clonotype was observed a few times. The gene calls are TRBV4-3 and TRBJ2-7; the D is unclear. From germline, CDR1 is LGHNA and CDR2 YSLEER. The germline V and J ends were trimmed by 1 base and 12 bases, with 10 bases remaining between them. The CDR3 spans 11 residues. CDR3 nucleotides: TGCGCCAGCAGCCAAGCGAGTTATCGGTACTTC. Its translation is CASSQASYRYF.

This clonotype was picked up a small number of times. The chain has TRBV10-3 and TRBJ1-1; 12 nucleotides match TRBD1. Trimming at V came to 5 bases and at J to 10 bases, leaving 8 bases not matched to a gene. Germline V gene data show CDR1 as ENHRY and CDR2 as SYGVKD. There are 14 residues in the CDR3. The CDR3: CAISRGQGAFGAFF. The CDR3 region has the DNA TGTGCCATCAGTAGGGGACAGGGGGCGTTTGGAGCTTTCTTT.

This clonotype was recorded many times. The chain recombines TRBV20-1 with TRBJ2-1; 12 bases are a match to TRBD2. Germline V CDR1 and CDR2: DFQATT, SNEGSKA (reference sequence). This CDR3 spans 14 amino acids. Losses at the gene ends were 4 bases for V and 10 bases for J; bases not matched to a gene: 8. Here the CDR3 reads CSATQTSGGHEQFF. As DNA, the CDR3 is TGCAGTGCTACCCAGACTAGCGGGGGTCACGAGCAGTTCTTC.

In its sample, this clonotype was seen a few times. The genes are TRBV20-1 and TRBJ2-7; unclear D gene. The germline V gene encodes CDR1 DFQATT and CDR2 SNEGSKA (reference sequence). This CDR3 has 13 residues. V was pared by 2 bases and J by 2 bases, with 10 bases between. CDR3 sequence: CSARKSQPYEQYF. CDR3 DNA sequence: TGCAGTGCTAGAAAGAGCCAGCCCTACGAGCAGTACTTC.

This chain uses TRBV11-2 with TRBJ2-1; 9 bases agree with TRBD1. The CDR3 covers 19 residues. Trimming took 0 bases from V and 0 from J; bases not matched to a gene: 9. The V gene's germline CDR1 is SGHAT and CDR2 FQNNGV. The CDR3 bases are TGTGCCAGCAGCTTAGATGGATACAGGGGGCAGAGCTCCTACAATGAGCAGTTCTTC. Amino acids: CASSLDGYRGQSSYNEQFF.

This clonotype was counted at least ten times. The CDR3 reads CASSLEASRGYEQYF. The CDR3 coding sequence is TGTGCCAGCAGCTTAGAGGCGTCCAGGGGGTACGAGCAGTACTTC. The chain joins TRBV7-2 to TRBJ2-7, with 7 positions matching TRBD1. The CDR3 contains 15 residues. Trimming at V came to 1 base and at J to 4 bases, leaving 7 bases not matched to a gene. Germline V gives CDR1 SGHTA, CDR2 FQGNSA.

The chain is built from TRBV24-1 and TRBJ2-3, with a tentative D call TRBD2 (5 bases). V lost 9 bases and J lost 0, with 9 bases in between. The CDR3 is 13 amino acids. Germline assignment: CDR1 KGHDR and CDR2 SFDVKD. The CDR3 is CATGSGSTDTQYF. CDR3 coding DNA: TGTGCCACCGGGTCGGGAAGCACAGATACGCAGTATTTT.

This clonotype showed up just a few times. The V call is TRBV4-3, the J call TRBJ2-1; unclear D gene. The CDR3 spans 14 residues. Trimming removed 0 bases at V and 6 bases at J, with 9 bases between. Germline CDR1 LGHNA, CDR2 YSLEER. The CDR3 region has the DNA TGCGCCAGCAGCCAAGATTTATTGGTCAATGAGCAGTTCTTC. Its translation: CASSQDLLVNEQFF.

At least ten counts were recorded for this clonotype. The genes are TRBV10-3 and TRBJ2-2, with D tentatively TRBD1 or TRBD2 (5 bases each). The germline gives CDR1 ENHRY, CDR2 SYGVKD. The V end was cut by 4 bases, the J end by 3 bases, with 15 bases between. This CDR3 region has 16 residues. CDR3 in amino acids: CAISGSRGVDTGELFF. CDR3 DNA sequence: TGTGCCATCAGTGGCTCTCGAGGGGTGGACACCGGGGAGCTGTTTTTT.

At least ten counts were recorded for this clonotype. The chain has TRBV20-1 and TRBJ1-2; no firm D call. Germline loops: CDR1 DFQATT, CDR2 SNEGSKA (reference sequence). CDR3 size: 12 residues. The V end was cut by 6 bases, the J end by 2 bases, with 10 bases between. CDR3 loop: CSAPNINYGYTF. The CDR3 nucleotides are TGCAGTGCCCCAAACATCAACTATGGCTACACCTTC.

The V call is TRBV24-1, the J call TRBJ1-1; 9 positions agree with TRBD1. This CDR3 comprises 12 residues. The junction had 6 bases not matched to a gene; V was cut back by 9 bases and J by 8 bases. Germline V lookup: CDR1 KGHDR, CDR2 SFDVKD. This chain's CDR3 is CATRGTGSEAFF. CDR3 bases: TGTGCCACCCGAGGGACAGGGAGCGAAGCTTTCTTT.

The V and J genes are TRBV2 and TRBJ1-2; D may be TRBD1 (6 bases). This CDR3 is 14 amino acids long. Germline assignment: CDR1 SNHLY and CDR2 FYNNEI. Trimming removed 4 bases at V and 4 bases at J, with 13 bases between. CDR3 in DNA: TGTGCCAGCAGTGCGGGGACAAGAAGCTATGGCTACACCTTC. Translation: CASSAGTRSYGYTF.

This chain links TRBV20-1 with TRBJ2-2; D is unresolved. CDR1 and CDR2 from the germline V gene are DFQATT and SNEGSKA (reference sequence). The CDR3 is 15 amino acids. Trimming took 0 bases from V and 4 from J, leaving 12 bases between them. CDR3 DNA: TGCAGTGCTAGAGATTCTGTTTCTGGCACCGGGGAGCTGTTTTTT. This sequence encodes CSARDSVSGTGELFF.

The table lists this clonotype with a few counts. The rearrangement links TRBV12-3 or TRBV12-4 to TRBJ1-5, with D maybe TRBD1 (5 bases). The CDR3 runs 14 residues. Trimming pared 6 bases from V and 8 bases from J, leaving 17 bases between. As DNA, the CDR3 is TGTGCCAGCAGAGCTTCGGACACTAGGGAGCCCCAGCATTTT. It codes for CASRASDTREPQHF.

This clonotype was found a few times. The genes are TRBV7-2 and TRBJ2-2, with 11 bases fitting TRBD2. Germline-derived CDR1 and CDR2 are SGHTA and FQGNSA. Trimming cost V 5 bases and J 6 bases; bases outside gene matches: 5. The CDR3 length is 15 residues. The CDR3 bases are TGTGCCAGCAGCCCACTAGCGGGAGTTTCCGGGGAGCTGTTTTTT. Its protein is CASSPLAGVSGELFF.

At least ten counts were recorded for this clonotype. The rearrangement links TRBV24-1 to TRBJ2-2; D is unclear. Trimming cost V 3 bases and J 4 bases, with 5 bases left between them. The CDR3 runs to 13 residues. The germline V gene has CDR1 KGHDR and CDR2 SFDVKD. Here the CDR3 DNA reads TGTGCCACCAGTGATAGGGCCACCGGGGAGCTGTTTTTT. Residues: CATSDRATGELFF.

The chain combines TRBV20-1 with TRBJ1-3; no clear D. Deletions cut 1 base from V and 4 bases from J, with 11 bases between. Germline V gene sequence: CDR1 DFQATT, CDR2 SNEGSKA (reference sequence). The CDR3 totals 14 residues. The CDR3 DNA follows: TGCAGTGCTAGAGGAGGGCGAACCGGAAACACCATATATTTT. Translating gives CSARGGRTGNTIYF.

V and J are TRBV10-3 and TRBJ2-1; unclear D gene. CDR3 size: 13 residues. Trimming left V 4 bases short and J 6 bases short, with 10 bases between. CDR1 ENHRY and CDR2 SYGVKD come from the germline V gene. The CDR3 DNA reads TGTGCCATCAGTGGTCGGGCGTCCAATGAGCAGTTCTTC. This sequence encodes CAISGRASNEQFF.

This clonotype has a handful of counts. The chain employs TRBV5-1 and TRBJ2-7; D possibly uses TRBD1 or TRBD2 (5 bases each). Per germline, CDR1 SGHRS and CDR2 YFSETQ. The V end was cut by 9 bases, the J end by 1 base, with 17 bases between. The CDR3 length is 14 residues. The chain's CDR3 is CATPGIQVSYEQYF. CDR3 bases: TGCGCCACCCCCGGGATACAGGTATCCTACGAGCAGTACTTC.

At least ten counts were recorded for this clonotype. V and J are TRBV10-3 and TRBJ2-7; 11 bases match TRBD2. The CDR3 runs 13 residues. V lost 6 bases to trimming and J lost 3 bases; unmatched junction nucleotides: 1. The germline V gene has CDR1 ENHRY and CDR2 SYGVKD. As DNA, the CDR3 is TGTGCCATCAGCGGGACTAGCGGCTACGAGCAGTACTTC. Translation: CAISGTSGYEQYF.

This clonotype was seen a handful of times. The genes are TRBV6-1 and TRBJ1-2; D gene uncertain. Germline CDR1 MNHNS, CDR2 SASEGT. V was shortened by 2 bases and J by 8 bases, with 15 bases between the two germline ends. The CDR3 totals 14 residues. The CDR3: CASSEREWPVGYTF. The CDR3 DNA is TGTGCCAGCAGTGAAAGGGAGTGGCCGGTCGGCTACACCTTC.

In this sample, this clonotype turned up a few times. This rearrangement joins TRBV6-2 or TRBV6-3 to TRBJ2-7, with 10 bases fitting TRBD1. Per the germline V gene, CDR1 is MNHEY and CDR2 is SVGEGT. Losses at the gene ends were 6 bases for V and 9 bases for J; bases not matched to a gene: 8. The CDR3 is 13 residues long. The CDR3 here is CASRAGTGARQYF. Here the CDR3 DNA reads TGTGCCAGCAGAGCCGGGACAGGGGCGAGGCAGTACTTC.

This clonotype was seen a handful of times. This may stem from a read error, because a much larger clone lies one nucleotide away. The rearrangement links TRBV6-4 to TRBJ2-2; no clear D gene. The CDR3 is 12 residues long. V lost 7 bases and J lost 0, with 3 bases in between. Germline values: CDR1 MRHNA, CDR2 SNTAGT. Here the CDR3 reads CASNPNTGELFF. In DNA form, the CDR3 reads TGTGCCAGCAACCCGAACACCGGGGAGCTGTTTTTT.

The chain joins TRBV4-3 to TRBJ2-7; D may be TRBD2 (5 bases). Germline V gene lookup returns CDR1 LGHNA and CDR2 YSLEER. CDR3 length equals 15 residues. The ends were cut back, 0 bases at V and 7 bases at J, with 16 bases in the middle. The CDR3 reads CASSQDNQLAGEQYF. CDR3 bases: TGCGCCAGCAGCCAAGATAATCAGCTAGCCGGGGAGCAGTACTTC.

The V call is TRBV5-1, the J call TRBJ2-1, with D perhaps TRBD2 (5 bases). This CDR3 is built from 15 residues. Trimming cost V 0 bases and J 1 base, with 8 bases left between them. Germline CDR1 and CDR2: SGHRS and YFSETQ. The chain's CDR3 is CASSLATGSYNEQFF. The CDR3 bases are TGCGCCAGCAGCTTGGCGACGGGATCCTACAATGAGCAGTTCTTC. Complete variable domain (other parts from reference TRBV5-1 and TRBJ2-1): KAGVTQTPRYLIKTRGQQVTLSCSPISGHRSVSWYQQTPGQGLQFLFEYFSETQRNKGNFPGRFSGRQFSNSRSEMNVSTLELGDSALYLCASSLATGSYNEQFFGPGTRLTVL.

The chain combines TRBV5-1 with TRBJ2-3, with a weak D call TRBD2 (5 bases). CDR1 is SGHRS, CDR2 YFSETQ, per germline. The V and J ends lost 6 bases and 2 bases respectively, with 10 bases between them. CDR3 length: 13 amino acids. The CDR3 loop reads CASNGLITDTQYF. The CDR3 DNA is TGCGCCAGCAATGGACTGATCACAGATACGCAGTATTTT.

This clonotype was counted a few times. J is TRBJ2-3 and V is TRBV5-1; 9 bases are shared with TRBD1. Germline loops: CDR1 SGHRS, CDR2 YFSETQ. The CDR3 is made up of 16 amino acids. With 0 bases clipped from V and 0 bases from J, the junction kept 2 bases outside the gene matches. CDR3 DNA sequence: TGCGCCAGCAGCTTGGTCGGACAGGGGAGCACAGATACGCAGTATTTT. Residues: CASSLVGQGSTDTQYF.